This passage covers 29 T cell receptor beta chains from one sample sequenced in a study of long-term antiretroviral therapy in people with HIV. With survey level as its setting, the immunoSEQ assay was v3.0. Assay: immunoSEQ multiplex PCR; the TCRdb copy retains only in-frame clones and omits some. Altogether over 10,000 clones are present, over 70% being singletons, with the ten largest covering 11%. The input for sequencing was unsorted PBMCs, taken 0.8 years before starting antiretroviral therapy. The receptors shown here come from a woman between 40 and 55 years old with HIV.

This chain uses TRBV7-9 with TRBJ1-4; a possible D gene is TRBD1 (6 bases). Trimming took off 2 bases at V and 6 bases at J, with 13 bases between the two ends. Germline CDR1 reads SEHNR; CDR2 reads FQNEAQ (reference sequence). The length of the CDR3 is 15 residues. Here the CDR3 reads CASSLRGAPDEKLFF. CDR3 DNA: TGTGCCAGCAGCTTACGGGGGGCTCCCGATGAAAAACTGTTTTTT.

This clone was found a few times. The rearrangement joins TRBV27 to TRBJ2-1; D uncertain. The germline V and J ends were trimmed by 8 bases and 3 bases, with 17 bases remaining between them. The CDR3 runs to 15 residues. Germline V CDR1 and CDR2: MNHEY, SMNVEV (reference sequence). The CDR3, as DNA: TGTGCCAGCCAATTAGACGGCAGCTACTACAATGAGCAGTTCTTC. Its protein product is CASQLDGSYYNEQFF.

This clone was observed once. The gene calls are TRBV7-6 and TRBJ1-1, with 10 bases fitting TRBD1. This CDR3 has 15 residues. The V gene end was trimmed by 5 bases and the J gene end by 1 base; junction bases not matched to a gene: 4. The germline V gene has CDR1 SGHVS and CDR2 FNYEAQ. CDR3 bases: TGTGCCAGCAGCCCCAGGACAGGGGGGAACACTGAAGCTTTCTTT. Protein: CASSPRTGGNTEAFF.

The V call is TRBV7-9, the J call TRBJ2-1; D is unclear. CDR1 SEHNR and CDR2 FQNEAQ come from the germline V gene (reference sequence). The V gene lost 6 bases and the J gene lost 8 bases, with 5 bases spanning the gap. The CDR3 is 10 amino acids. The CDR3 region is CASREDEQFF. The CDR3 DNA sequence: TGTGCCAGCAGAGAGGATGAGCAGTTCTTC.

By sample share, this clone is medium-sized. The chain has TRBV28 and TRBJ2-7, with 7 bases identical to TRBD2. The length of the CDR3 is 14 residues. Germline assignment: CDR1 MDHEN and CDR2 SYDVKM. With V trimmed by 3 bases and J by 2 bases, 4 bases remained unmatched. CDR3 coding DNA: TGTGCCAGCAGTTTGGTGACTAGCCCCTACGAGCAGTACTTC. Residues: CASSLVTSPYEQYF.

The chain combines TRBV6-5 with TRBJ1-5; tentatively, D is TRBD1 (6 bases). V was pared by 5 bases and J by 7 bases, with 15 bases between. The CDR3 loop spans 14 amino acids. Germline V lookup: CDR1 MNHEY, CDR2 SVGAGI. The DNA of the CDR3 is TGTGCCAGCAGTCGAGGGGGGGTGTTGCAGCCCCAGCATTTT. Amino acids: CASSRGGVLQPQHF.

The CDR3 region is CATRQGRGNQPQHF. CDR3 coding DNA: TGTGCCACCCGACAGGGTAGGGGCAATCAGCCCCAGCATTTT. This chain connects TRBV15 to TRBJ1-5; 7 nucleotides agree with TRBD1. V lost 8 bases, J lost 2 bases, and 6 bases stayed unmatched. CDR3 length: 14 amino acids. Germline V CDR1 and CDR2: LNHNV, YYDKDF (reference sequence).

CDR3 residues: CASSEWGPRSSGANVLTF. CDR3 DNA sequence: TGTGCCAGCAGTGAATGGGGCCCAAGGAGCTCTGGGGCCAACGTCCTGACTTTC. The chain carries TRBV6-1 and TRBJ2-6; TRBD1 is a possible D gene (5 bases). The V gene's germline CDR1 is MNHNS and CDR2 SASEGT. V was shortened by 2 bases and J by 0 bases, with 14 bases between the two germline ends. This CDR3 has 18 amino acids.

The chain combines TRBV27 with TRBJ2-3, with 8 positions matching TRBD1. Trimming cost V 6 bases and J 2 bases; bases outside gene matches: 7. The CDR3 is 15 amino acids. Germline CDR1 reads MNHEY; CDR2 reads SMNVEV (reference sequence). As DNA, the CDR3 is TGTGCCAGCAGCCCCCCGGGACAGGCCACAGATACGCAGTATTTT. Translation: CASSPPGQATDTQYF.

The CDR3, as DNA: TGTGCCAGTAGTGAGCGGGAGGTTCCGGGATACGAGCAGTACTTC. Its protein is CASSEREVPGYEQYF. The rearrangement joins TRBV19 to TRBJ2-7; 9 positions match TRBD2. Germline CDR1 is LNHDA and CDR2 is SQIVND (reference sequence). The CDR3 contains 15 residues. V shed 5 bases, J shed 4 bases, and the junction held 9 bases outside the gene matches.

CDR3 nucleotide sequence: TGTGCCAGCAGTTTAGTCATGAAGCATCACGAGCAGTACTTC. It yields the protein CASSLVMKHHEQYF. V usage is TRBV28 and J usage is TRBJ2-7; no clear D. This CDR3 contains 14 residues. Between the trimmed V and J ends, which lost 2 bases and 5 bases, there was a span of 13 bases. Per germline, CDR1 MDHEN and CDR2 SYDVKM.

Concerning this clone: One end of the junction does not line up with germline, which may come from a read error. The genes are TRBV2 and TRBJ1-3; D unclear. Germline CDR1 reads SNHLY; CDR2 reads FYNNEI. The CDR3 extends over 12 amino acids. CDR3 bases: TGTGCCAGCACTGAAGAGAGAAACACCATATATTTT. Amino acids: CASTEERNTIYF.

This chain joins TRBV4-1 and TRBJ2-7, with 9 bases aligning to TRBD2. Germline CDR1 and CDR2: MGHRA and YSYEKL. CDR3 length: 19 amino acids. Trimming removed 4 bases from V and 2 bases from J; junction bases left unmatched: 18. CDR3 in DNA: TGCGCCAGCAGCCTAAACGACAGCCCGGGACTAGCTGACGCCTACGAGCAGTACTTC. Its translation: CASSLNDSPGLADAYEQYF.

This chain uses TRBV18 with TRBJ1-2; TRBD1 matches at 7 bases. Trimming removed 4 bases from V and 4 bases from J; junction bases left unmatched: 6. The CDR3 runs 14 residues. Germline assignment: CDR1 KGHSH and CDR2 LQKENI. The CDR3 here is CASSRGTDTYGYTF. The CDR3 nucleotides read TGTGCCAGCTCACGAGGGACAGATACCTATGGCTACACCTTC.

The chain is built from TRBV19 and TRBJ1-5; D ambiguous. Germline V gene sequence: CDR1 LNHDA, CDR2 SQIVND (reference sequence). V was trimmed by 7 bases and J by 4 bases, leaving 11 bases between them. The CDR3 extends over 13 amino acids. CDR3 residues: CASTSYGNQPQHF. The CDR3 DNA reads TGTGCCAGTACGTCTTATGGGAATCAGCCCCAGCATTTT.

This chain joins TRBV19 and TRBJ1-2; D is undetermined. This CDR3 has 14 residues. The V gene's germline CDR1 is LNHDA and CDR2 SQIVND (reference sequence). V lost 0 bases, J lost 5 bases, and 10 bases lay in between. CDR3 sequence (DNA): TGTGCCAGTAGTATAGATCAAGGAACATATGGCTACACCTTC. Its protein is CASSIDQGTYGYTF. Supplemented by reference TRBV19 and TRBJ1-2, the full variable domain reads DGGITQSPKYLFRKEGQNVTLSCEQNLNHDAMYWYRQDPGQGLRLIYYSQIVNDFQKGDIAEGYSVSREKKESFPLTVTSAQKNPTAFYLCASSIDQGTYGYTFGSGTRLTVV.

The chain links TRBV11-2 to TRBJ2-3, with 11 bases lining up with TRBD1. CDR1 is SGHAT, CDR2 FQNNGV, per germline. J lost 8 bases, V lost 4 bases, and 8 bases had no gene match. The CDR3 is 15 amino acids. The CDR3 loop is CASSSVRDRGSTQYF. Written as DNA, the CDR3 is TGTGCCAGCAGCTCAGTCCGGGACAGGGGGAGTACGCAGTATTTT.

V and J are TRBV28 and TRBJ2-1, with a weak D call TRBD1 (5 bases). The CDR3 is 15 amino acids. Germline V lookup: CDR1 MDHEN, CDR2 SYDVKM. V lost 6 bases to trimming and J lost 9 bases, with 21 bases between them. The CDR3 DNA sequence: TGTGCCAGCAGCCCGGCAGGGCCCAAAATGCGTGAGCAGTTCTTC. It encodes CASSPAGPKMREQFF. The full variable domain, completed using reference TRBV28 and TRBJ2-1, is DVKVTQSSRYLVKRTGEKVFLECVQDMDHENMFWYRQDPGLGLRLIYFSYDVKMKEKGDIPEGYSVSREKKERFSLILESASTNQTSMYLCASSPAGPKMREQFFGPGTRLTVL.

The gene calls are TRBV9 and TRBJ2-3; possibly TRBD2 for D (6 bases). Germline assignment: CDR1 SGDLS and CDR2 YYNGEE. V was clipped by 4 bases and J by 4 bases, with 16 bases between them. The CDR3 totals 15 residues. This chain's CDR3 is CASSSFQRAPDTQYF. The CDR3, as DNA: TGTGCCAGCAGCTCATTCCAGCGGGCCCCAGATACGCAGTATTTT.

The J gene is TRBJ1-1, the V gene TRBV7-9; TRBD1 is a possible D gene (6 bases). CDR3 size: 19 residues. Trimming stripped 5 bases from V and 1 base from J, with 26 bases between. Germline values: CDR1 SEHNR, CDR2 FQNEAQ (reference sequence). The CDR3 nucleotides are TGTGCCAGCAGCATCCTTGTGACTATGACGGGACAAAAGAACACTGAAGCTTTCTTT. This sequence encodes CASSILVTMTGQKNTEAFF.

The chain couples TRBV9 to TRBJ2-3, with TRBD2 matching 8 bases. CDR1 and CDR2 (germline): SGDLS, YYNGEE. This CDR3 has 17 amino acids. Germline trimming cut 3 bases from V and 0 bases from J; bases unmatched to any gene: 9. The CDR3 loop is CASSAPLAGSSTDTQYF. DNA for the CDR3: TGTGCCAGCAGCGCCCCTCTAGCGGGTTCTAGCACAGATACGCAGTATTTT. Based on the CDR3 plus reference TRBV9 and TRBJ2-3, the full variable domain is DSGVTQTPKHLITATGQRVTLRCSPRSGDLSVYWYQQSLDQGLQFLIQYYNGEERAKGNILERFSAQQFPDLHSELNLSSLELGDSALYFCASSAPLAGSSTDTQYFGPGTRLTVL.

The chain combines TRBV9 with TRBJ2-7; D gene uncertain. The CDR3 covers 14 residues. The V and J ends lost 0 bases and 7 bases respectively, with 14 bases between them. CDR1 SGDLS and CDR2 YYNGEE come from the germline V gene. The DNA for the CDR3 is TGTGCCAGCAGCGTAGGAGGAGTCCTTGGAGAGCAGTACTTC. This codes for CASSVGGVLGEQYF.

The gene calls are TRBV7-8 and TRBJ2-2; the match to TRBD2 covers 8 bases. V was clipped by 1 base and J by 0 bases; unmatched bases: 4. The CDR3 is 17 residues long. Germline V gene sequence: CDR1 SGHVS, CDR2 FQNEAQ. The CDR3 sequence: CASSLGDGRANTGELFF. The CDR3 DNA sequence: TGTGCCAGCAGCTTAGGAGACGGGAGGGCGAACACCGGGGAGCTGTTTTTT.

The chain uses TRBV28 and TRBJ2-7; no clear D gene. Germline lookup yields CDR1 MDHEN and CDR2 SYDVKM. Trimming pared 7 bases from V and 0 bases from J, leaving 13 bases between. The CDR3 has 14 amino acids. The CDR3, as DNA: TGTGCCAGCACCGGGCTTTCCAGCTCCTACGAGCAGTACTTC. It is translated as CASTGLSSSYEQYF.

The chain has TRBV4-1 and TRBJ2-5, with 8 bases aligning to TRBD2. Looked up from germline, CDR1 is MGHRA and CDR2 is YSYEKL. CDR3 length: 17 residues. V lost 0 bases and J lost 5; bases outside the gene matches: 11. CDR3 DNA: TGCGCCAGCAGCCAAGAGAAGCGGGAGCTTTCTAGGGAGACCCAGTACTTC. It yields the protein CASSQEKRELSRETQYF.

V gene TRBV7-2 combines with J gene TRBJ2-3, with TRBD2 identical over 7 bases. CDR1 is SGHTA, CDR2 FQGNSA, per germline. With V trimmed by 2 bases and J by 1 base, 3 bases remained unmatched. This CDR3 spans 15 amino acids. This chain's CDR3 is CASSLMGGGTDTQYF. In DNA form, the CDR3 reads TGTGCCAGCAGCTTAATGGGAGGGGGCACAGATACGCAGTATTTT. Variable domain in full (rest from reference TRBV7-2 and TRBJ2-3): GAGVSQSPSNKVTEKGKDVELRCDPISGHTALYWYRQSLGQGLEFLIYFQGNSAPDKSGLPSDRFSAERTGGSVSTLTIQRTQQEDSAVYLCASSLMGGGTDTQYFGPGTRLTVL.

The V and J genes are TRBV7-2 and TRBJ2-5, with a tentative D call TRBD2 (5 bases). This CDR3 has 14 amino acids. V was trimmed by 4 bases and J by 5 bases, leaving 14 bases between them. Per the germline V gene, CDR1 is SGHTA and CDR2 is FQGNSA. The CDR3 DNA is TGTGCCAGCAGCTCCCTAGGAGGAGGCGAGACCCAGTACTTC. Translated, it gives CASSSLGGGETQYF.

The chain is built from TRBV6-5 and TRBJ1-1; D perhaps matches TRBD1 (5 bases). V lost 5 bases, J lost 7 bases, and 14 bases lay in between. The CDR3 extends over 13 amino acids. CDR1 and CDR2 (germline): MNHEY, SVGAGI. The CDR3 nucleotides read TGTGCCAGCAGTCCTCCAGGGTGGGGTGAAGCTTTCTTT. The encoded protein is CASSPPGWGEAFF.

The V gene is TRBV4-2, the J gene TRBJ2-2; D not certain. Trimming stripped 1 base from V and 3 bases from J, with 6 bases between. CDR3 length: 14 residues. In germline, CDR1 is LGHNA, CDR2 YNFKEQ. The CDR3 loop is CASSQGVDTGELFF. The CDR3 DNA is TGTGCCAGCAGCCAAGGGGTCGACACCGGGGAGCTGTTTTTT.